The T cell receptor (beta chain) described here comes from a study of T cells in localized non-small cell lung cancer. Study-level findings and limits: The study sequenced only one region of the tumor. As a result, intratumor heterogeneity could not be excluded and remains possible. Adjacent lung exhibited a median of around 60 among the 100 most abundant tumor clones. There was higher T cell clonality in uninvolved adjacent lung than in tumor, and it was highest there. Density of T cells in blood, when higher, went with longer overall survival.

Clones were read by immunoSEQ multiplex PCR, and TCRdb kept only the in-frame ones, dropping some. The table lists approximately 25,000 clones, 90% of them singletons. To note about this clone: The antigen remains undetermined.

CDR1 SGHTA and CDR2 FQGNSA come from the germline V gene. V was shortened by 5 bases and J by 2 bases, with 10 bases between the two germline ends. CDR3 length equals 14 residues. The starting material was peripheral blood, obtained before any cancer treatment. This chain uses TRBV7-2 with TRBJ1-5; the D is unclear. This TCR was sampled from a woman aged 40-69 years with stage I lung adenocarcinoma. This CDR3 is CASSRRVGNQPQHF. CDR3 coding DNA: TGTGCCAGCAGCCGTCGGGTCGGCAATCAGCCCCAGCATTTT.